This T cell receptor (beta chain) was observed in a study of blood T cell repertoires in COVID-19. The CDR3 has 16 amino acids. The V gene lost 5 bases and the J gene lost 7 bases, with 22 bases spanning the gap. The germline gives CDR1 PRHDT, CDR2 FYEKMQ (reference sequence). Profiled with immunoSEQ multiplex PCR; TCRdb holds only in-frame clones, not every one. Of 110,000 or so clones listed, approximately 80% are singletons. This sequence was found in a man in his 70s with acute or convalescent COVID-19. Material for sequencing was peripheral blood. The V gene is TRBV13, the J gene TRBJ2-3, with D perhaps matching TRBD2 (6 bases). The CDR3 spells CASSAWGERSTYTQYF. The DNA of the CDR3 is TGTGCCAGCAGCGCCTGGGGGGAACGAAGCACGTATACGCAGTATTTT. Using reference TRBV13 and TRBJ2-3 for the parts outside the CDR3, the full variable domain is AAGVIQSPRHLIKEKRETATLKCYPIPRHDTVYWYQQGPGQDPQFLISFYEKMQSDKGSIPDRFSAQQFSDYHSELNMSSLELGDSALYFCASSAWGERSTYTQYFGPGTRLTVL.